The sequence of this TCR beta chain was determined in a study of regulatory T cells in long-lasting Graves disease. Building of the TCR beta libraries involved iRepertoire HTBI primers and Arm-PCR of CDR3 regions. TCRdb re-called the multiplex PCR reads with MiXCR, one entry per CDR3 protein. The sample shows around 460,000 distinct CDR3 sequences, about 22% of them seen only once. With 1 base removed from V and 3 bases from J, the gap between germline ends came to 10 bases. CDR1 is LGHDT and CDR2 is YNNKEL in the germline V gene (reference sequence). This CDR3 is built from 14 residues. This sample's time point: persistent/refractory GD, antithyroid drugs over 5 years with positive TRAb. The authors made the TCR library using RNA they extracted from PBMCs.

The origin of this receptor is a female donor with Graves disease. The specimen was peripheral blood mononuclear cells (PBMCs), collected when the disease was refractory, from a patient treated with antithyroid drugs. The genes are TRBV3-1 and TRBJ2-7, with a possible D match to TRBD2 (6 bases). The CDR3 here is CASSQGLEIYEQYF. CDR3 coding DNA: TGTGCCAGCAGCCAAGGACTAGAGATCTACGAGCAGTACTTC.